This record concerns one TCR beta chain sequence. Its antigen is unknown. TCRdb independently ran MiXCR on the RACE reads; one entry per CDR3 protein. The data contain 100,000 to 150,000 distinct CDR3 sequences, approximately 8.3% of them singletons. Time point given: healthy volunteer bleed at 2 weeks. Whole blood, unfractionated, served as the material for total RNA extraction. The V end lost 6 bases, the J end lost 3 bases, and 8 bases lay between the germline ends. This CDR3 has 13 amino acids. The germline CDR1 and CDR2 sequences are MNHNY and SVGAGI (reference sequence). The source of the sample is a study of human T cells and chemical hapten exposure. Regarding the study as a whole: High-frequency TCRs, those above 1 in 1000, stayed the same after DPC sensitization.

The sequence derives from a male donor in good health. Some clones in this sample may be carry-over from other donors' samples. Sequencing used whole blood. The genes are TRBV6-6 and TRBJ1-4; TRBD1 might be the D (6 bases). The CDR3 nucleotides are TGTGCCAGCAGGACAGGTCCTAATGAAAAACTGTTTTTT. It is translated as CASRTGPNEKLFF.